Here is one T cell receptor beta chain with its context. Its specific antigen is unknown. No qualities accompany the bases; no much larger clone lies one base away. A FACSAria II was used to sort memory CD4+ T cells, defined as single viable CD3+CD4+CD8-CD45RO+ cells. CMV serostatus was determined with a Roche Elecsys assay detecting serum IgG against CMV pp150, pp28, p38 and p52. After the samples were thawed, total CD4+ T cells were enriched through positive selection using CD4 magnetic microbeads. The samples came from a different study that was designed specifically to examine the CD4+ T cell memory repertoire. Peripheral blood mononuclear cells were isolated and cryopreserved according to standard operating procedures, and serum was kept at -80 degrees C. CD3-PerCP (BW264/56), CD4-APC (RPA-T4), CD45RO-PE (UCHT1) and CD8-Pacific Orange (3B5) antibodies were used for staining, and non-viable cells were excluded with Sytox blue.

The Quick-DNA Microprep Kit was used to extract genomic DNA from the sorted cells. TCRbeta DNA was amplified with the immunoSEQ hsTCRbeta kit following the manufacturer's protocol. An Illumina MiSeq instrument was used to sequence the TCRbeta libraries. Under the source paper's analysis protocol: Once out-of-frame sequences had been removed, 2,204,828 distinct TCRbeta sequences were left, which works out to an average of approximately 63,000 per individual. Each individual was scored according to the count of 164 previously reported CMV-associated TCRbeta sequences and the total productive distinct TCRbeta count. A beta-binomial model was reimplemented in Python, and scikit-learn random forests with default parameters were trained on data from the US cohort. Classifier performance on the Belgian cohort was summarized as median AUC with percentile confidence intervals calculated over 10,000 bootstrap iterations. TCRdb provides this immuneACCESS table in a form limited to in-frame rearrangements. Some clones are lacking; in checked studies, under half of them reflect an unresolved V gene, and why the rest are absent is not known. The V and J calls and clone size come from that table; D and trimming were worked out from the DNA. Present in this sample are approximately 41,000 clones, about 82% of which were seen just once. The top ten constitute under 8% of the sample.

The sample belongs to a study of memory CD4+ T cells and cytomegalovirus serostatus (dated by TCRdb to about 2019). At the level of the whole study: The roughly 33 healthy Belgian adults in the cohort included 9 who were CMV seropositive and approximately 25 who were CMV seronegative. The study sequenced CD4+ memory TCRbeta repertoires of a Belgian cohort with known cytomegalovirus serostatus to replicate a published TCR-based CMV serostatus classifier. What the authors observed across the whole study: The original-framework classifier achieved a median bootstrapped AUC of 0.95 with a 95% CI of 0.76-1.00 on the Belgian cohort. Results were interpreted as suggesting that the CMV-associated TCR signature is largely present in the CD4+ memory repertoire. Among the 160 or so previously reported CMV-associated TCRbeta sequences, 67 showed up in the CD4+ memory repertoires, with each one found in between one and five individuals. Only CD4+CD45RO+ memory cells were sequenced, in contrast to the original study, in which naive and memory CD4+ and CD8+ populations were covered. For CMV serostatus prediction, a median bootstrapped AUC of about 0.94 was reached with the original framework, and a median bootstrapped AUC of about 0.89 was reached with a US-trained random forest.

Sequences were obtained from memory CD4+ T cells from blood. The clonotype was recovered from an adult in good health and CMV-seronegative.

The sequenced DNA is TGTGCCAGCAGCTTAAGGAGCTTAGCTCCAGGAGTGGGATCAGATACGCAGTATTTT. Its protein product is CASSLRSLAPGVGSDTQYF. The chain is encoded by TRBV7-7 joined to TRBJ2-3, with the D gene not clear enough to name. Counted from cysteine to phenylalanine, this CDR3 has 19 amino acids. Just the 57-base CDR3 DNA is kept, in frame starting at base 1. The germline ends are 25 bases apart after V is trimmed by 2 bases and J by 4 bases. CDR1 and CDR2 are drawn from the germline V gene (reference sequence): SSHAT, FNYEAQ. This CDR3, with the reference TRBV7-7 and TRBJ2-3 proteins standing in past its ends, gives the full variable domain GAGVSQSPRYKVTKRGQDVTLRCDPISSHATLYWYQQALGQGPEFLTYFNYEAQPDKSGLPSDRFSAERPEGSISTLTIQRTEQRDSAMYRCASSLRSLAPGVGSDTQYFGPGTRLTVL.